One sample yielded the 26 T cell receptor delta chains listed below, sequenced in a study of γδ T cells in repeated Plasmodium falciparum infection. Flow sorting of PBMC yielded separate Vgamma9/Vdelta2+ and Vdelta2-negative gammadelta T cell populations for bulk repertoire analysis. TCRdb re-processed the multiplex PCR reads using CATT. The sample yields approximately 93,000 delta-chain clones, over 0.75% seen once. The sample was gamma-delta T cells from blood. These receptors came from a pool of human donors (malaria-infected and uninfected, not separated).

Details on this clone: A far larger clone is off by one base, so a read error is likely. Other DNA sequences in this sample translate to the same CDR3. This chain uses TRDV1 with TRDJ1, with 9 bases aligning to TRDD2. Germline V CDR1 and CDR2: TSWWSYY, QGS. This CDR3 spans 23 amino acids. Trimming cost V 3 bases and J 0 bases; bases outside gene matches: 26. CDR3: CALGDLPSYLGDIAHAYTDKLIF. CDR3 sequence (DNA): TGTGCTCTTGGGGATCTCCCTTCCTACCTAGGGGATATAGCCCATGCGTACACCGATAAACTCATCTTT.

With regard to this clone: The protein in TCRdb stems from a much larger clone and differs at residue 11 from this DNA's translation, likely a read error; here the protein is translated from the DNA. The rearrangement links TRDV3 to TRDJ1, with TRDD3 matching over 7 bases. Germline matching of the DNA provided the J gene here, since TCRdb leaves it blank. Germline-derived CDR1 and CDR2 are TVYSNPD and GDNSRS (reference sequence). Trimming took 3 bases from V and 7 from J; bases not matched to a gene: 17. This CDR3 spans 15 amino acids. CDR3 DNA: TGTGCCTTAACTGGGGTTCCGGACGGCGCCGGTAAACTCATCTTT. This encodes CALTGVPDGAGKLIF.

Of note for this clone: TCRdb attributes to this sequence the protein of a much larger clone, which differs from the DNA translation at residue 7; a read error is likely, and the protein displayed is translated from the DNA. The chain links TRDV1 to TRDJ1; 8 bases line up with TRDD3. TCRdb offers no J gene call, so here the DNA was matched to germline to obtain one. V dropped 6 bases and J dropped 2; count of bases not matched to a gene: 20. The CDR3 consists of 19 residues. CDR1 is TSWWSYY and CDR2 is QGS in the germline V gene. The CDR3 spells CALGPRALQAGYGTDKLIF. In nucleotides, the CDR3 is TGTGCTCTTGGCCCGAGGGCCCTACAGGCGGGATACGGGACCGATAAACTCATCTTT.

A note on this clone: Translating this DNA gives a protein that differs at residue 3 from the TCRdb one, which belongs to a much larger clone; a read error is likely, and the protein shown is this translation. The chain carries TRDV2 and TRDJ1; D might be TRDD3 (5 bases). No J gene was available from TCRdb, and it was assigned here by a germline match of the DNA. CDR1 is GEAIGNYY, CDR2 EKD, per germline. The length of the CDR3 is 16 residues. Written as DNA, the CDR3 is TGTGCCTATGACACCGTATCCCGTACTGGAGACGATAAACTCATCTTT. Amino acids: CAYDTVSRTGDDKLIF.

The sample holds a few counts of this clone. TCRdb's protein for this DNA is that of a much larger clone and differs from the translation at residue 11, likely a read error; the protein shown is the DNA translation. CDR3 DNA sequence: TGTGCTCTGCGGCCTTCCCTGACCGATAAACCCATCTTT. It encodes CALRPSLTDKPIF. The V gene was identified as TRDV1, while no J gene was called. Germline V gene lookup returns CDR1 TSWWSYY and CDR2 QGS. This CDR3 contains 13 residues.

Details on this clone: The protein TCRdb gives is from a much larger clone and does not agree with this DNA's translation at residue 9, likely a read error; the protein shown here comes from the DNA. This chain joins TRDV2 and TRDJ1; D unclear. Germline matching of the DNA provided the J gene here, since TCRdb leaves it blank. V was pared by 3 bases and J by 0 bases, with 22 bases between. Germline V gene lookup returns CDR1 GEAIGNYY and CDR2 EKD. The CDR3 length is 18 residues. In nucleotides, the CDR3 is TGTGCCTGTGACGCCATTAATACTGAGGGCCTGTACACCGATAAACTCATCTTT. This encodes CACDAINTEGLYTDKLIF.

This clone was counted only a few times. A far larger clone is one base from this, pointing to a likely read error. Other DNA variants within this sample encode the same CDR3. The chain carries TRDV1 and TRDJ1; D unclear. The CDR3 has 17 amino acids. V dropped 0 bases and J dropped 1 base, with 15 bases sitting between them. The V gene's germline CDR1 is TSWWSYY and CDR2 QGS. CDR3 protein: CALGELPSYIFTDKLIF. DNA for the CDR3: TGTGCTCTTGGGGAACTTCCATCGTATATCTTCACCGATAAACTCATCTTT.

About this clone: This DNA translates differently at residue 5 from the TCRdb protein, which is that of a much larger clone; a read error is likely, and the protein shown is the DNA's own translation. The V and J genes are TRAV38-2/DV8 and TRDJ1; D possibly uses TRDD2 or TRDD3 (6 bases each). The J gene, missing from TCRdb, was assigned here through DNA to germline matching. Trimming took 4 bases from V and 0 from J, leaving 28 bases between them. Per germline, CDR1 TSESDYY and CDR2 QEAYKQQN. The CDR3 contains 20 residues. The CDR3 loop reads CAYRGGNPTRGDLYTDKLIF. The CDR3 nucleotides are TGTGCTTATAGGGGAGGGAATCCTACGAGGGGGGACTTGTACACCGATAAACTCATCTTT.

This clone has a handful of counts. A read error is likely here: a far larger clone is one base away. The same CDR3 can be traced to other DNA sequences in this sample. The V and J genes are TRDV1 and TRDJ1, with 8 bases fitting TRDD3. Because TCRdb records no J gene, it was assigned here through a match of the DNA to germline. Germline V gives CDR1 TSWWSYY, CDR2 QGS. The CDR3 contains 19 residues. CDR3 loop: CALGDSTAGGPFTTDKLIF. The CDR3 DNA reads as TGCGCTCTTGGGGATTCTACGGCTGGGGGACCTTTCACAACCGATAAACTCATCTTT.

Of note for this clone: The same CDR3 also results from other DNA sequences found in this sample. The chain combines TRDV1 with TRDJ1; D is perhaps TRDD3 (6 bases). Germline assignment: CDR1 TSWWSYY and CDR2 QGS. Between the trimmed V and J ends, which lost 3 bases and 0 bases, there was a span of 14 bases. This CDR3 contains 16 residues. CDR3 in DNA: TGTGCTCTTGGGGAGCTGGGGATTGAGTACACCGATAAACTCATCTTT. As protein: CALGELGIEYTDKLIF.

This clone was counted many times. The mismatch at residue 4 between this DNA's translation and the TCRdb protein of a much larger clone likely reflects a read error; the protein shown is translated from the DNA. Other nucleotide sequences in the sample specify the same CDR3. This chain links TRDV2 with TRDJ1; 11 positions match TRDD3. Matching the DNA to germline supplied the J gene, which TCRdb does not give. V dropped 6 bases and J dropped 2; count of bases not matched to a gene: 28. The CDR3 consists of 22 residues. Germline CDR1 reads GEAIGNYY; CDR2 reads EKD. DNA of the CDR3: TGTGCCTGTCGGCATCCTACGTCTTCTAGGTCTACTGGGGGATATTTTACCGATAAACTCATCTTT. It codes for CACRHPTSSRSTGGYFTDKLIF.

In its sample, this clone was seen a few times. The TCRdb record carries a much larger clone's protein, which differs from this DNA's translation at residue 4; a read error is the likely cause, and the protein listed here is the DNA translation. This sequence joins TRDV2 and TRDJ1; 10 positions match TRDD3. Matching the DNA to germline supplied the J gene, which TCRdb does not give. Germline V CDR1 and CDR2: GEAIGNYY, EKD. J was trimmed by 0 bases and V by 5 bases; bases with no gene match: 8. The CDR3 has 16 amino acids. DNA for the CDR3: TGTGCCTGTGGCGACATTACTGGGGGATACACCGATAAACTCATCTTT. This codes for CACGDITGGYTDKLIF.

This clone appeared a few times. The mismatch at residue 15 between this DNA's translation and the TCRdb protein of a much larger clone likely reflects a read error; the protein shown is translated from the DNA. The CDR3 nucleotides are TGTGCTCTTGGGGAACTCTTACTGGGGGTCAGGTACACCGATGAACTCATCTTT. This translates into CALGELLLGVRYTDELIF. The chain couples TRDV1 to TRDJ1, with 8 bases fitting TRDD3. CDR1 is TSWWSYY, CDR2 QGS, per germline. The CDR3 has 18 residues.

Comments on this clone: This DNA's translation differs at residues 5 and 12 from TCRdb's protein, which comes from a much larger clone; a read error is likely, and the protein shown is translated from the DNA. The gene calls are TRDV1 and TRDJ1, with D perhaps TRDD2 (6 bases). The J gene is not listed in TCRdb, so it was assigned here from a DNA match to germline. The length of the CDR3 is 16 residues. V was clipped by 5 bases and J by 9 bases, with 25 bases between them. Germline CDR1 reads TSWWSYY; CDR2 reads QGS. CDR3 in DNA: TGTGCTCTTGGGTCTCCTACCGGCCAAGGAGCCGGTGAACTCATCTTT. As protein: CALGSPTGQGAGELIF.

This clone was seen only a few times. Translating this DNA gives a protein that differs at residue 4 from the TCRdb one, which belongs to a much larger clone; a read error is likely, and the protein shown is this translation. This chain joins TRDV2 and TRDJ1; D gene uncertain. Germline matching of the DNA provided the J gene here, since TCRdb leaves it blank. The CDR3 contains 15 residues. Germline V gene data show CDR1 as GEAIGNYY and CDR2 as EKD. CDR3 sequence reads: CACNTLLEGTDKLIF. CDR3 coding DNA: TGTGCCTGTAACACTCTCCTGGAGGGGACCGATAAACTCATCTTT.

In this sample, this clone turned up many times. TCRdb records a much larger clone's protein for this DNA, with a difference at residue 7 that likely arises from a read error; the protein given is the translation of the DNA. The chain has TRDV2 and TRDJ1; D remains ambiguous. In the absence of a J gene in TCRdb, the DNA was matched to germline to assign it here. The CDR3 covers 16 residues. The V end was cut by 6 bases, the J end by 2 bases, with 21 bases between. The germline gives CDR1 GEAIGNYY, CDR2 EKD. Here the CDR3 DNA reads TGTGCCTGTCGAAGTACTGAGGGACCAAGAACCGATAAACTCATCTTT. This gives the protein CACRSTEGPRTDKLIF.

This clone was seen many times. This sequence is one base from a far larger clone and is likely a read error. The same CDR3 also results from other DNA sequences found in this sample. This chain connects TRDV1 to TRDJ1, with TRDD2 as a possible D gene (5 bases). The germline gives CDR1 TSWWSYY, CDR2 QGS. This CDR3 has 16 amino acids. For the CDR3, the DNA is TGTGCCCTTCTGACCGCAACAAGGAGTTCGGCCGATAAACTCATCTTT. Residues: CALLTATRSSADKLIF.

A few counts support this clone. The protein given by TCRdb reflects a much larger clone and differs at residue 5 from this DNA's translation, likely from a read error; the protein shown is the DNA's translation. The CDR3 DNA sequence: TGTGCTCTGGGGGGTACGGACGATAAACTCATCTTT. The encoded protein is CALGGTDDKLIF. J is TRDJ1 and V is TRDV1, with D possibly TRDD3 on 5 matching bases. Assignment of the J gene here rests on matching the DNA to germline, because TCRdb gives none. Germline CDR1 TSWWSYY, CDR2 QGS. The CDR3 is 12 amino acids.

Comment on this clone: TCRdb has a much larger clone's protein, which differs at residue 6 from the translation of this DNA, likely because of a read error; what is shown is the protein translated from the DNA. The chain uses TRDV2 and TRDJ1; 8 bases fit TRDD3. TCRdb carries no J gene annotation; the J gene was assigned here by matching the DNA with germline. This CDR3 contains 17 residues. Per the germline V gene, CDR1 is GEAIGNYY and CDR2 is EKD. The junction had 11 bases not matched to a gene; V was cut back by 3 bases and J by 0 bases. Here the CDR3 DNA reads TGTGCCTGTGACCCTCCGGGGGATATCGGGTACACCGATAAACTCATCTTT. Amino acid sequence: CACDPPGDIGYTDKLIF.

This clone was picked up many times. The identical CDR3 is also encoded by other nucleotide sequences in the sample. The chain couples TRDV2 to TRDJ3, with 9 bases matching TRDD3. The CDR3 contains 19 residues. V was pared by 0 bases and J by 0 bases, with 5 bases of the junction left unmatched. CDR1 GEAIGNYY and CDR2 EKD come from the germline V gene. Here the CDR3 DNA reads TGTGCCTGTGACACCGTACTGGGGGACAGCTCCTGGGACACCCGACAGATGTTTTTC. It codes for CACDTVLGDSSWDTRQMFF.

This clone has just a few counts. Only one base separates this from a far larger clonotype, so it likely reflects a read error. Additional DNA sequences in this sample encode the identical CDR3. The V gene corresponds to TRDV2; no J gene was called. The CDR3 contains 18 residues. Germline lookup yields CDR1 GEAIGNYY and CDR2 EKD. CDR3 coding DNA: TGTGCCTGTGACACGAAGTACTACCAGCCGATGTACACCGATAAACTAATCTTT. As protein: CACDTKYYQPMYTDKLIF.

The table lists this clone with a few counts. A far larger clone differs by one base, so this is likely a read error. The sample has other DNA sequences that encode this CDR3 too. The gene calls are TRDV2 and TRDJ1; 10 nucleotides match TRDD3. TCRdb is silent on the J gene; assignment here came from matching the DNA to germline. J gave up 5 bases and V 1 base, and 15 bases lay outside the gene matches. Germline loops: CDR1 GEAIGNYY, CDR2 EKD. The CDR3 is made up of 18 amino acids. The CDR3 nucleotides read TGTGCCTGTGACACTTTGCAGCCACTGGGGGATGGGACTGATAAACTCATCTTT. Amino acid sequence: CACDTLQPLGDGTDKLIF.

This clone was counted ten times or more. A far larger clone is just one base off, so this is likely a read error. This same CDR3 is encoded by further DNA sequences in the sample. The chain recombines TRDV2 with TRDJ1, with D possibly being TRDD3 (5 bases). The CDR3 extends over 18 amino acids. CDR1 is GEAIGNYY and CDR2 is EKD in the germline V gene. CDR3: CACDTVGSKVKGTDKLIF. CDR3 bases: TGTGCCTGTGACACCGTGGGGAGTAAAGTAAAGGGCACCGACAAACTCATCTTT.

This clone was recorded a few times. A read error is likely here: a far larger clone is one base away. Other DNA sequences in the same sample also yield this CDR3. The chain has TRDV2 and TRDJ3; D remains unclear. The J gene, absent from TCRdb, was called here by matching the DNA to germline. Germline CDR1 and CDR2: GEAIGNYY and EKD. The CDR3 is made up of 17 amino acids. CDR3 DNA: TGTGCCTGTGACACCGCCGAAGAGAACAGGGACACTCGACAGATGTTTTTC. Amino acids: CACDTAEENRDTRQMFF.

With regard to this clone: A far larger clone is one base from this, pointing to a likely read error. Other DNA sequences in the same sample also yield this CDR3. J gene calling gave no result, while the V gene is TRDV2; the table calls TRDD3, which could not be checked here. CDR3 length: 17 residues. Looked up from germline, CDR1 is GEAIGNYY and CDR2 is EKD. CDR3 sequence (DNA): TGTGCCTGTGACAAGGCCTTCCACTTGGGGTGTACCGATAAGCTCATCTTT. Its translation: CACDKAFHLGCTDKLIF.

This clone was seen a handful of times. This DNA translates differently at residue 18 from the TCRdb protein, which is that of a much larger clone; a read error is likely, and the protein shown is the DNA's own translation. The gene calls are TRDV1 and TRDJ1; 12 bases are shared with TRDD3. Germline CDR1 TSWWSYY, CDR2 QGS. J gave up 9 bases and V 2 bases, and 25 bases lay outside the gene matches. This CDR3 has 21 residues. CDR3 sequence (DNA): TGTGCTCTTGGGGAAACCTTAAAATTCACGGGGTACTGGGGGATACTGGGGGAACTCATCTTT. As protein: CALGETLKFTGYWGILGELIF.